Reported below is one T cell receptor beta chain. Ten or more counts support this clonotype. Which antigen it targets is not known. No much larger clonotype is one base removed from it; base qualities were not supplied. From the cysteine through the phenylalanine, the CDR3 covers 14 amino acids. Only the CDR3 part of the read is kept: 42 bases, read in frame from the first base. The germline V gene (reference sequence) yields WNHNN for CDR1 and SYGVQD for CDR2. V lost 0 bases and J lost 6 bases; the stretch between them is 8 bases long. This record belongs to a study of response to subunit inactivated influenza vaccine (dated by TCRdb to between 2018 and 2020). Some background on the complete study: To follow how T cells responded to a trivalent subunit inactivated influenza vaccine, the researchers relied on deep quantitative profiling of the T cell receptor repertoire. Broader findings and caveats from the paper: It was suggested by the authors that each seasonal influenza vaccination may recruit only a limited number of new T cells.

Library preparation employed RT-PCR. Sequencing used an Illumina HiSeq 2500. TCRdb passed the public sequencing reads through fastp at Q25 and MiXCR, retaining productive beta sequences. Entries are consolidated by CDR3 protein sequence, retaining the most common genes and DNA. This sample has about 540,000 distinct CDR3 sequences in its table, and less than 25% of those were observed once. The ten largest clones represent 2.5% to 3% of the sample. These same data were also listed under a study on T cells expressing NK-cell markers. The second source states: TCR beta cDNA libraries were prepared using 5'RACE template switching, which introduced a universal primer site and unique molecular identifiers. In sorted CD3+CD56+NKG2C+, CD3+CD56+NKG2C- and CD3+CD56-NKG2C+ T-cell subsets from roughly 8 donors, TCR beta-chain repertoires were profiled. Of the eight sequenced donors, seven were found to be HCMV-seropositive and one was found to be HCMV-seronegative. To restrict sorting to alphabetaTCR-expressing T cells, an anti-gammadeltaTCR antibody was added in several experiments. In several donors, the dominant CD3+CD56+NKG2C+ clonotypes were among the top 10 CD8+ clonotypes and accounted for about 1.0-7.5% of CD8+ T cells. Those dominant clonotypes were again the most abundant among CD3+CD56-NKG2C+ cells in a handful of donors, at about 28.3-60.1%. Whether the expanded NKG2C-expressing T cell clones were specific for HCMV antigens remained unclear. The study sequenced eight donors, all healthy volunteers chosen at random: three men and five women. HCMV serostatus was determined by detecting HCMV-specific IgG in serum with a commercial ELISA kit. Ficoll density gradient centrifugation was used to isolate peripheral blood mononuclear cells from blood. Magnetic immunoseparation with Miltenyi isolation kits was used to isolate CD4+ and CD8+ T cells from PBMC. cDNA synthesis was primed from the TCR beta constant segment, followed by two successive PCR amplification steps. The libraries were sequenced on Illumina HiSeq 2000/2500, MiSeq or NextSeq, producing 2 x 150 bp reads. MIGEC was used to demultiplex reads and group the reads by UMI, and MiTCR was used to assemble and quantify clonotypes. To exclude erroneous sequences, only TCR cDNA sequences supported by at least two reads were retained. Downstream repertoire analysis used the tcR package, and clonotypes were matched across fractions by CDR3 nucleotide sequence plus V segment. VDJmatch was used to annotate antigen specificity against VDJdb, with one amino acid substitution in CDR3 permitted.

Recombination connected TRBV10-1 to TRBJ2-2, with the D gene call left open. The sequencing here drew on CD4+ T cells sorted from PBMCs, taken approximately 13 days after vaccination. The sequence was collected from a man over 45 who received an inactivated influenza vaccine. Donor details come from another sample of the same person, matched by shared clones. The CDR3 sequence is CASSESMAPGELFF. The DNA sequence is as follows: TGCGCCAGCAGTGAGTCAATGGCACCCGGGGAGCTGTTTTTT.